Listed below are T cell receptor beta chains from one sample, sequenced in a study of blood T cell repertoires in COVID-19. Clones were read by immunoSEQ multiplex PCR, and TCRdb kept only the in-frame ones, dropping some. The sample lists fewer than 350,000 clones, about nine tenths occurring once. Sequenced input: PBMCs or T cells enriched from blood (not recorded which). These receptors originate from a man aged 55 to 70 who had recovered from COVID-19. The CDR3 runs from the conserved cysteine through the conserved F or W. A D gene is named only where the DNA matches it firmly. A row's size may be missing; if present it is once, few, many or a size class.

TRBJ2-2 | . | TRBV12-3/TRBV12-4 | . | CASSRQRAGELFF | TGTGCCAGCAGCCGCCAGCGCGCCGGGGAGCTGTTTTTT
TRBJ1-1 | . | TRBV20-1 | . | CSASHQGTEAFF | TGCAGTGCTAGTCATCAGGGCACTGAAGCTTTCTTT
TRBJ1-6 | . | TRBV6-1 | . | CASSELPGQGGSPLHF | TGTGCCAGCAGTGAACTGCCGGGGCAGGGAGGTTCACCCCTCCACTTT
TRBJ1-5 | . | TRBV19 | . | CASSLPNQPQHF | TGTGCCAGTAGTCTCCCCAATCAGCCCCAGCATTTT
TRBJ1-1 | . | TRBV6-5 | . | CASSMGLLGDTEAFF | TGTGCCAGCAGTATGGGACTCCTTGGGGACACTGAAGCTTTCTTT
TRBJ2-7 | . | TRBV7-3 | TRBD2 | CASSPREAPGHEQYF | TGTGCCAGCAGCCCTCGGGAGGCGCCCGGGCACGAGCAGTACTTC
TRBJ2-1 | . | TRBV7-9 | TRBD2 | CASSSRLAEHPRGMNEQFF | TGTGCCAGCAGCTCAAGACTAGCGGAACACCCACGCGGTATGAATGAGCAGTTCTTC
TRBJ2-5 | . | TRBV7-9 | TRBD2 | CASSRILAGKGGETQYF | TGTGCCAGCAGCCGCATACTAGCGGGAAAAGGTGGCGAGACCCAGTACTTC
TRBJ2-5 | . | TRBV29-1 | . | CSALGGAYETQYF | TGCAGCGCTCTAGGGGGGGCTTACGAGACCCAGTACTTC
TRBJ2-7 | once | TRBV28 | TRBD2 | CASSGTSGGQYEQYF | TGTGCCAGCAGTGGGACTAGCGGCGGGCAATACGAGCAGTACTTC
TRBJ2-5 | . | TRBV28 | TRBD1 | CATKPVRGQAERTQYF | TGTGCCACCAAGCCGGTGAGGGGACAGGCCGAGCGGACCCAGTACTTC
TRBJ1-1 | . | TRBV2 | TRBD1 | CAGGRDRGPRSEAFF | TGTGCCGGGGGTCGGGACAGGGGGCCGAGGTCTGAAGCTTTCTTT
TRBJ2-1 | . | TRBV5-4 | TRBD2 | CASSSGGLAQFF | TGTGCCAGCAGCTCGGGGGGACTAGCGCAGTTCTTC
TRBJ2-1 | . | TRBV11-3 | TRBD2 | CASSQEASGGFSYNEQFF | TGTGCCAGCAGCCAAGAGGCTAGCGGGGGATTCTCCTACAATGAGCAGTTCTTC
TRBJ1-1 | . | TRBV21-1 | . | CASSGDRTYTEAFF | TGTGCCAGCAGCGGGGACAGGACTTACACTGAAGCTTTCTTT
TRBJ2-7 | . | TRBV7-2 | . | CASSLVASSYEQYF | TGTGCCAGCAGCTTAGTGGCCTCCTCCTACGAGCAGTACTTC
TRBJ1-3 | . | TRBV28 | . | CASSLSGGANTIYF | TGTGCCAGCAGTTTATCGGGGGGCGCAAACACCATATATTTT
TRBJ1-1 | . | TRBV28 | TRBD1 | CASSSGQDNEAFF | TGTGCCAGCAGTTCAGGACAGGACAATGAAGCTTTCTTT
TRBJ1-4 | . | TRBV11-2 | TRBD1 | CASSSGTGQGLATNEKLFF | TGTGCCAGCAGCTCCGGCACGGGACAGGGGCTTGCAACTAATGAAAAACTGTTTTTT
TRBJ2-5 | . | TRBV9 | . | CASSPLLGGEETQYF | TGTGCCAGCAGCCCCCTTTTGGGGGGTGAAGAGACCCAGTACTTC
TRBJ2-7 | few | TRBV7-8 | . | CASSLDSHYEQYF | TGTGCCAGCAGTCTGGACAGCCACTACGAGCAGTACTTC
TRBJ1-6 | once | TRBV5-6 | . | CASSFTSRGNYNSPLHF | TGTGCCAGCAGCTTTACTAGCCGGGGGAACTATAATTCACCCCTCCACTTT
TRBJ2-2 | . | TRBV7-9 | . | CASSLGLETGELFF | TGTGCCAGCAGCTTAGGACTAGAAACCGGGGAGCTGTTTTTT
TRBJ1-2 | . | TRBV9 | TRBD1 | CASSAGQGETGYTF | TGTGCCAGCAGCGCCGGACAGGGGGAAACTGGCTACACCTTC
TRBJ1-4 | . | TRBV7-9 | TRBD1 | CASSRGQGSEKLFF | TGTGCCAGCAGCCGGGGACAGGGAAGCGAAAAACTGTTTTTT
TRBJ1-2 | . | TRBV24-1 | . | CATSDSLGGGSEFSGGYTF | TGTGCCACCAGTGATTCTTTAGGGGGGGGCTCCGAGTTTTCGGGTGGCTACACCTTC
TRBJ2-3 | once | TRBV5-1 | TRBD1 | CASSLVTGGSDTQYF | TGCGCCAGCAGCTTGGTGACAGGGGGCTCAGATACGCAGTATTTT
TRBJ1-2 | . | TRBV28 | TRBD1 | CASSSRDRGFIGYTF | TGTGCCAGCAGTTCCCGGGACAGGGGTTTTATTGGCTACACCTTC
TRBJ1-2 | once | TRBV5-1 | . | CASSLVPSLPTGGYTF | TGCGCCAGCAGCTTGGTCCCCAGTCTCCCAACAGGGGGCTACACCTTC
TRBJ1-6 | . | TRBV3-1/TRBV3-2 | . | CASSQQANSPLHF | TGTGCCAGCAGCCAACAGGCCAATTCACCCCTCCACTTT
TRBJ1-6 | . | TRBV10-3 | TRBD1 | CAISRQGDDSPLHF | TGTGCCATCAGTCGACAGGGGGATGATTCACCCCTCCACTTT
TRBJ1-6 | . | TRBV7-2 | . | CASSLGAFYNSPLHF | TGTGCCAGCAGCTTAGGCGCGTTTTATAATTCACCCCTCCACTTT
TRBJ1-6 | . | TRBV30 | . | CAWSVWPGQGYSPLHF | TGTGCCTGGAGTGTATGGCCTGGGCAGGGGTATTCACCCCTCCACTTT
TRBJ2-2 | . | TRBV25-1 | . | CASSEEGRAGELFF | TGTGCCAGCAGTGAAGAAGGGCGGGCCGGGGAGCTGTTTTTT
TRBJ1-5 | . | TRBV2 | . | CASREQVSNQPQHF | TGTGCCAGCAGAGAACAGGTTAGCAATCAGCCCCAGCATTTT
TRBJ2-7 | . | TRBV9 | TRBD1 | CASSVGPAGGTYEQYF | TGTGCCAGCAGCGTAGGACCGGCAGGGGGCACTTACGAGCAGTACTTC
TRBJ2-1 | few | TRBV14 | TRBD2 | CASSVRGSSYNEQFF | TGTGCCAGCAGCGTGCGGGGGAGCTCCTACAATGAGCAGTTCTTC
TRBJ2-2 | . | TRBV5-1 | TRBD1 | CASSLVQGADTGELFF | TGCGCCAGCAGCTTGGTTCAGGGGGCAGACACCGGGGAGCTGTTTTTT
TRBJ2-7 | . | TRBV6-2/TRBV6-3 | . | CASSLRGSLTYEQYF | TGTGCCAGCAGTTTACGGGGTTCCTTAACCTACGAGCAGTACTTC
TRBJ2-4 | . | TRBV5-1 | . | CASSLLGATKNIQYF | TGCGCCAGCAGCTTGTTGGGGGCAACCAAAAACATTCAGTACTTC